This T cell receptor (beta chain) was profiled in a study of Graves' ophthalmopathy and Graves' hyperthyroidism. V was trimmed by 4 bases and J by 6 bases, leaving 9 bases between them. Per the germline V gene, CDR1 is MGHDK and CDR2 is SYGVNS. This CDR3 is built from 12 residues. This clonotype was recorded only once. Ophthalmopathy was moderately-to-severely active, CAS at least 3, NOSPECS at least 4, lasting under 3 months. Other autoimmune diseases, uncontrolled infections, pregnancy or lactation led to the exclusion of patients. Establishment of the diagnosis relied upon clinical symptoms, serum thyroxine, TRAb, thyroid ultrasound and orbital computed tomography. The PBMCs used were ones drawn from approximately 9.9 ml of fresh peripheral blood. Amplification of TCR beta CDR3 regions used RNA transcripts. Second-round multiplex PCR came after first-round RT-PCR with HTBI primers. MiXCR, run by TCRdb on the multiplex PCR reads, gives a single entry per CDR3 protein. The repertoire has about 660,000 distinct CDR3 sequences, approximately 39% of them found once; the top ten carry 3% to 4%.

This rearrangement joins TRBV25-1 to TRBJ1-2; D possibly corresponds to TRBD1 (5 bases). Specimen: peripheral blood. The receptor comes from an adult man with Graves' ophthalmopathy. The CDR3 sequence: CASSVTGHGYTF. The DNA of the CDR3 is TGTGCCAGCAGTGTAACGGGACATGGCTACACCTTC.